The T cell receptor beta chain under discussion was sequenced for a study of blood T cell repertoires in COVID-19. As for the study in general: Donors in the United States, Italy and Spain gave samples during acute or convalescent COVID-19. Sources were T cells, B-cell-depleted T cells, or PBMCs; the material itself was cDNA or gDNA.

Seattle enrolled patients during active infection and tracked them longitudinally. Per the authors' pipeline: Cell counts per sample came from amplifying reference gene primers. Here immunoSEQ multiplex PCR was the method, and the copy in TCRdb shows in-frame clones only, minus some. V and J calls and clone size follow that table, whereas D and trimming were derived from the DNA. This sample yields under 85,000 clones, of which about 83% are seen a single time; 6.5% to 7.5% belongs to the top ten. This clone was detected a few times. This CDR3 is built from 15 residues. The germline CDR1 and CDR2 sequences are SGDLS and YYNGEE. Trimming removed 0 bases from V and 4 bases from J, with 13 bases in between.

The chain couples TRBV9 to TRBJ1-2; D might be TRBD1 (5 bases). The source material was peripheral blood. The sequence derives from a man aged 30-40 years with COVID-19, enrolled during active disease. CDR3: CASSVESQGGYGYTF. The CDR3 nucleotides read TGTGCCAGCAGCGTAGAGTCCCAGGGTGGCTATGGCTACACCTTC.